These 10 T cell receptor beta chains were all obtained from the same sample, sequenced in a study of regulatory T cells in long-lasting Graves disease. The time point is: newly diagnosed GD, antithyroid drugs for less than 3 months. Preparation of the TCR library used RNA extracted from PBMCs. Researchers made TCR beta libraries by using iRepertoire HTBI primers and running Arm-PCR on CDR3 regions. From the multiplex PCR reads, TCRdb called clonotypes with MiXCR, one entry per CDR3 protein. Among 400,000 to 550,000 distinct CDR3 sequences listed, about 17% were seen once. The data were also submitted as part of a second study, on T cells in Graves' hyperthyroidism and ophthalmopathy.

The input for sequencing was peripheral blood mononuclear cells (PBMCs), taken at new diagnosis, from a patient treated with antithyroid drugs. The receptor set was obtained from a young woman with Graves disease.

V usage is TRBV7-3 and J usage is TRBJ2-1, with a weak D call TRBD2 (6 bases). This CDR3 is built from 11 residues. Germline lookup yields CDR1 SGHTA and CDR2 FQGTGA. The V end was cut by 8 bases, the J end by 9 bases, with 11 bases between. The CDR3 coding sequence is TGTGCCAGCGGGACCGGGGGTGAGCAGTTCTTC. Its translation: CASGTGGEQFF.

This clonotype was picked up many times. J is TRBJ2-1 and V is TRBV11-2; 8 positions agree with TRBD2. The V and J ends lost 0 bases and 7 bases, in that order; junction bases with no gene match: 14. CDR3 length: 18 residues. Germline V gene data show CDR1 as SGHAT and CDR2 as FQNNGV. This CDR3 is CASSLDPYYREGLNEQFF. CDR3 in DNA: TGTGCCAGCAGCTTAGATCCTTATTATCGGGAGGGATTAAATGAGCAGTTCTTC.

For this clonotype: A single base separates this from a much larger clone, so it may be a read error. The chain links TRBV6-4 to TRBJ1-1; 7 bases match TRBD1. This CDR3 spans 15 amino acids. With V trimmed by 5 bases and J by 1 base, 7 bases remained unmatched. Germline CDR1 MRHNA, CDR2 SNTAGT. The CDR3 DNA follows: TGTGCCAGCAGTTCCGGGGACAGCGCGAACACTGAAGCTTTCTTT. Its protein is CASSSGDSANTEAFF.

The CDR3 nucleotides read TGTGCCACCAGTGATTGGGGGGCCACAGATACGCAGTATTTT. It is translated as CATSDWGATDTQYF. This chain connects TRBV24-1 to TRBJ2-3; the D call may be TRBD1 or TRBD2 (6 bases each). V lost 2 bases to trimming and J lost 2 bases, with 7 bases between them. Germline CDR1 and CDR2: KGHDR and SFDVKD. This CDR3 has 14 residues.

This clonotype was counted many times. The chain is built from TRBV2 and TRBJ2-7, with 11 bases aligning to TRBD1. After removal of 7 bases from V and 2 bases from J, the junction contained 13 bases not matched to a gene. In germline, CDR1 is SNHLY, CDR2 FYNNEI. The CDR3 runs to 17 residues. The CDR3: CASKPGQGDRRAYEQYF. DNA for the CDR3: TGTGCCAGCAAACCGGGACAGGGGGACCGTAGGGCCTACGAGCAGTACTTC. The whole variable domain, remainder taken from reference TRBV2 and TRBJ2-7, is EPEVTQTPSHQVTQMGQEVILRCVPISNHLYFYWYRQILGQKVEFLVSFYNNEISEKSEIFDDQFSVERPDGSNFTLKIRSTKLEDSAMYFCASKPGQGDRRAYEQYFGPGTRLTVT.

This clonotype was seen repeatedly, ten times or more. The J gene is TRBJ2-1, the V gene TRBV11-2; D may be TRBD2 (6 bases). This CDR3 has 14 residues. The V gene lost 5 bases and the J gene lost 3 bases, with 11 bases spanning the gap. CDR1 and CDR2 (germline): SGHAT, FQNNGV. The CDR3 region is CASSISGLYNEQFF. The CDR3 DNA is TGTGCCAGCAGCATATCGGGACTCTACAATGAGCAGTTCTTC.

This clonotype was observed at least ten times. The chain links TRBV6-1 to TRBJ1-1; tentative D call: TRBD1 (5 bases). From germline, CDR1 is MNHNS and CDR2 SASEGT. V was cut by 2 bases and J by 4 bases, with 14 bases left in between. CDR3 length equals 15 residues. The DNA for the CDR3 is TGTGCCAGCAGTGAAAGAGGGGCCTTAACCACTGAAGCTTTCTTT. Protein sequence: CASSERGALTTEAFF.

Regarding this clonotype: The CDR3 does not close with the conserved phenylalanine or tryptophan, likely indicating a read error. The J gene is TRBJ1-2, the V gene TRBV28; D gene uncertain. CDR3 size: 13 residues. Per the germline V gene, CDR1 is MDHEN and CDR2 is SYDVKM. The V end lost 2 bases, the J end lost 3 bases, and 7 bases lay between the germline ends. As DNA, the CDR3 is TGTGCCAGCAGTTTAGGCCCGTACTATGGCTACACCTCC. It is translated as CASSLGPYYGYTS.

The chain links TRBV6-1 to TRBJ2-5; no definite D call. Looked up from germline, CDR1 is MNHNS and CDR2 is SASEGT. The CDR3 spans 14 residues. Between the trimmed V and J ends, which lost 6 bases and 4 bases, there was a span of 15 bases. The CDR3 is CASRGSLTLETQYF. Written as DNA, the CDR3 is TGTGCCAGCAGGGGCAGCCTAACCTTAGAGACCCAGTACTTC.

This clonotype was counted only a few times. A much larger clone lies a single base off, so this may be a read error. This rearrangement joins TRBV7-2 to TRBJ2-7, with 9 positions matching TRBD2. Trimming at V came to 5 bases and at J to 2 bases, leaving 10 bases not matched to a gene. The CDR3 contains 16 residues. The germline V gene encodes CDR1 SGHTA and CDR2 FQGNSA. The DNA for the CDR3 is TGTGCCAGCAGCGGCTTGTCATGCGGGAGGGCCTACGAGCAGTACTTC. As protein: CASSGLSCGRAYEQYF.